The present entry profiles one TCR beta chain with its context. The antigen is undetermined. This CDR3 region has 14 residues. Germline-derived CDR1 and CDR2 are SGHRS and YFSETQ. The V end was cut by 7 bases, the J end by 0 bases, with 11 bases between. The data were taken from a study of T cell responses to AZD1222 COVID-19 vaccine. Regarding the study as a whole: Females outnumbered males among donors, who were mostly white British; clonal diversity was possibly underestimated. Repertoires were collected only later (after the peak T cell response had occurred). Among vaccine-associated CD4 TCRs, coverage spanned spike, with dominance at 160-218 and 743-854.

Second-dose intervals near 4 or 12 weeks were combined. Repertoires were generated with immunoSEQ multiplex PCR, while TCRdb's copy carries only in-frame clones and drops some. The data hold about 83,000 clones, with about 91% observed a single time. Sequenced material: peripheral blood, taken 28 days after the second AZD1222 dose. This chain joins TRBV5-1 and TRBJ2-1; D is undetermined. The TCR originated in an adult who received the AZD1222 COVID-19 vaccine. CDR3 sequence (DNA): TGCGCCAGCCGTCAAGGACCCTCCTACAATGAGCAGTTCTTC. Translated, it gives CASRQGPSYNEQFF.